This TCR beta chain was recovered during a study of blood T cell dynamics during melanoma immunotherapy. Background on the study: Metastatic melanoma patients received first-line pembrolizumab or nivolumab plus ipilimumab. Study-wide points: Among sorted CD8+ subsets, immune-effector cells had the highest clonality and cell-free DNA similarity.

The sample's time point: week 3, after first cycle of checkpoint inhibitor. TIE cells were CD3+ CD4- CD8+ CD45RA- CD45RO-high CD27- CCR7- memory T cells. Disease control meant complete response, partial response or stable disease at 12 weeks. In the case of this clone: What it binds is unknown.

TCRdb's table, derived via immunoSEQ multiplex PCR, lists solely in-frame clones and lacks some. This sample has over 800 clones, with roughly 73% found just once. Specimen: CD8+ T cells from blood, collected from a patient treated with checkpoint blockade. The TCR originated in a human donor with melanoma.

The CDR3 here is CASSTTSGVSSYEQYF. The CDR3 DNA reads as TGTGCCAGCAGCACGACTAGCGGGGTTAGCTCCTACGAGCAGTACTTC. The chain employs TRBV7-2 and TRBJ2-7, with 11 nucleotides matching TRBD2. The germline CDR1 and CDR2 sequences are SGHTA and FQGNSA. J lost 0 bases, V lost 5 bases, and 6 bases had no gene match. The CDR3 runs to 16 residues.